This is a list of T cell receptor beta chains from one sample in a study of a mutant IDH1 vaccine in newly diagnosed glioma. Their antigens are not known. Method: immunoSEQ multiplex PCR; TCRdb's copy keeps in-frame clones and lacks some. The sample shows 75,000 to 95,000 clones, under 90% of them seen only once. This specimen was PBMCs, taken from a glioma patient whose treatment included an IDH1 peptide vaccine. The receptors were sampled from a woman aged 50 to 65 with glioma. Each CDR3 is given with its conserved first and last residue. The D gene is left open where the match is weak. Clone size is stated in some rows and not others, as once, few, many or a class when expanded.

once	TRBV2	TRBJ2-1	NA	TGTGCCAGCAGGCGGACTGAAACCTCTTACAATGAGCAGTTCTTC	CASRRTETSYNEQFF
NA	TRBV5-1	TRBJ2-3	NA	TGCGCCAGCCGATTTTGGCTCGGGGGCGGCCCAGATACGCAGTATTTT	CASRFWLGGGPDTQYF
NA	TRBV25-1	TRBJ2-7	TRBD1	TGTGCCAGCAGTGATCCGGGACAGGGGGACTACGAGCAGTACTTC	CASSDPGQGDYEQYF
NA	TRBV7-9	TRBJ2-7	NA	TGTGCCAGCAGCTTAGACCCGTACTCCTACGAGCAGTACTTC	CASSLDPYSYEQYF
NA	TRBV28	TRBJ2-1	TRBD2	TGTGCCAGCAGATTTGGGAGGGCCAGAAACAATGAGCAGTTCTTC	CASRFGRARNNEQFF
NA	TRBV7-6	TRBJ2-7	NA	TGTGCCAGCAGCTTAGCAGGTATGGCCTACGAGCAGTACTTC	CASSLAGMAYEQYF
NA	TRBV27	TRBJ2-5	NA	TGTGCCAGCAGTTTACGGGTAGGACGCCAAGAGACCCAGTACTTC	CASSLRVGRQETQYF
NA	TRBV18	TRBJ1-2	TRBD1	TGTGCCAGCTCACCACCTGGGACAGGCCTTAACTATGGCTACACCTTC	CASSPPGTGLNYGYTF
NA	TRBV29-1	TRBJ2-2	TRBD2	TGCAGCGTTGATGCCGGGAGGGCCACCGGGGAGCTGTTTTTT	CSVDAGRATGELFF
NA	TRBV28	TRBJ2-1	NA	TGTGCCAGCAGTTCACCCCGGGACACAACCTACAATGAGCAGTTCTTC	CASSSPRDTTYNEQFF
NA	TRBV5-1	TRBJ2-5	NA	TGCGCCAGCAGCTTGGGTGGAGGGGACGAGACCCAGTACTTC	CASSLGGGDETQYF
NA	TRBV19	TRBJ1-6	NA	TGTGCCAGTAGTATACAGCCCCTCGGGCACAATTCACCCCTCCACTTT	CASSIQPLGHNSPLHF
NA	TRBV7-3	TRBJ1-1	NA	TGTGCCAGCAGCTTATATGGGAACACTGAAGCTTTCTTT	CASSLYGNTEAFF
once	TRBV18	TRBJ2-1	NA	TGTGCCAGCTCAGCGCCAGGCCCCAGGACGTACAATGAGCAGTTCTTC	CASSAPGPRTYNEQFF
NA	TRBV6-5	TRBJ2-7	NA	TGTGCCAGCAGTTACACCCTAGGGGGTTCCTACGAGCAGTACTTC	CASSYTLGGSYEQYF
NA	TRBV18	TRBJ2-5	TRBD1	TGTGCCAGCTCACGTGGGACAGGGAAGGAGACCCAGTACTTC	CASSRGTGKETQYF
few	TRBV19	TRBJ1-5	NA	TGTGCCAGTAGTATAGAGGGAAGGGACAATCAGCCCCAGCATTTT	CASSIEGRDNQPQHF
NA	TRBV2	TRBJ2-2	NA	TGTGCCAGCAGTGAAGCCCAAAGTTGGACACGAGCCGGGGAGCTGTTTTTT	CASSEAQSWTRAGELFF
NA	TRBV11-3	TRBJ2-7	TRBD1	TGTGCCAGCAGCGAGACAGGGGTCTACGAGCAGTACTTC	CASSETGVYEQYF
once	TRBV9	TRBJ2-3	TRBD1	TGTGCCAGCAGCATCGGACAGGACCCAGATACGCAGTATTTT	CASSIGQDPDTQYF
NA	TRBV27	TRBJ2-7	NA	TGTGCCAGCAGCGACAGCTCATGGGGGGAGCAGTACTTC	CASSDSSWGEQYF
NA	TRBV10-3	TRBJ2-3	TRBD2	TGTGCCACCACCCCCCGGGAGGGCTTAGATACGCAGTATTTT	CATTPREGLDTQYF
few	TRBV19	TRBJ1-1	TRBD1	TGTGCCACCAGGACAGGGGGTCGGAACACTGAAGCTTTCTTT	CATRTGGRNTEAFF
NA	TRBV10-3	TRBJ2-5	NA	TGTGCCATCAGTGAGTCGACGTCCGAAGAGACCCAGTACTTC	CAISESTSEETQYF
NA	TRBV15	TRBJ2-7	TRBD1	TGTGCCACCAGCAGCCTACAGGGGGCCGAGCAGTACTTC	CATSSLQGAEQYF
NA	TRBV5-1	TRBJ2-5	NA	TGCGCCAGCAGCTTGGTTTCGGGAGCAGAGACCCAGTACTTC	CASSLVSGAETQYF
NA	TRBV10-3	TRBJ2-5	NA	TGTGCCATTGGGGCAGAGCCAAACCCTCAAGAGACCCAGTACTTC	CAIGAEPNPQETQYF
NA	TRBV9	TRBJ2-7	NA	TGTGCCAGCAGCACCTCAGGGGCCCCTACCTACGAGCAGTACTTC	CASSTSGAPTYEQYF
NA	TRBV19	TRBJ1-5	NA	TGTGCCAGCAAGGACCTTAGCAATCAGCCCCAGCATTTT	CASKDLSNQPQHF
NA	TRBV19	TRBJ2-7	NA	TGTGCCAGTAGTGCCCCCTGGGACTCCTACGAGCAGTACTTC	CASSAPWDSYEQYF
NA	TRBV11-2	TRBJ2-5	NA	TGTGCCAGCAGCTTAGATGTTTGGGGAGAGGGAGAGACCCAGTACTTC	CASSLDVWGEGETQYF
NA	TRBV19	TRBJ2-1	TRBD1	TGTGCCAGTACCCACTCCGGGACAGGTTACAATGAGCAGTTCTTC	CASTHSGTGYNEQFF